These T cell receptor beta chains were read from a single sample in a study of naive and memory T cell subsets. TCRdb re-called the UMI-ligation and nested PCR reads with MiXCR, one entry per CDR3 protein. The table lists 32,000 or so distinct CDR3 sequences, 10% to 15% of them singletons. The sample consisted of effector memory CD4+ T cells from blood. These receptors all come from a human donor in good health. The CDR3 runs from the conserved cysteine through the conserved F or W. The D gene is left open where the match is weak. Part of the rows lack a size; the others show once, few, many or a class for expanded clones.

j_call: TRBJ1-1; v_call: TRBV7-3; clone_size: few; d_call: .; cdr3_nt: TGTGCCAGCAGCTTACAGGGAGACACTGAAGCTTTCTTT; cdr3_aa: CASSLQGDTEAFF
j_call: TRBJ1-1; v_call: TRBV7-3; clone_size: many; d_call: .; cdr3_nt: TGTGCCAGCAGCAAGAGTGGGGGCCCGGTTAGGAATGAAGCTTTCTTT; cdr3_aa: CASSKSGGPVRNEAFF
j_call: TRBJ1-1; v_call: TRBV3-1; clone_size: many; d_call: .; cdr3_nt: TGTGCCAGCAGATCCCAAGGCGCTGAAGCTTTCTTT; cdr3_aa: CASRSQGAEAFF
j_call: TRBJ2-5; v_call: TRBV10-2; clone_size: many; d_call: TRBD2; cdr3_nt: TGCGCCAGCAGGACTAGCGGGAGAGGAGAGACCCAGTACTTC; cdr3_aa: CASRTSGRGETQYF
j_call: TRBJ2-7; v_call: TRBV7-9; clone_size: .; d_call: .; cdr3_nt: TGTGCCAGCAGCTTAACTGGGATGTCTTCGGAGCAGTACTTC; cdr3_aa: CASSLTGMSSEQYF
j_call: TRBJ2-3; v_call: TRBV11-2; clone_size: many; d_call: TRBD2; cdr3_nt: TGTGCCAGCAGCTGGAGACTAGCGGGCACAGATACGCAGTATTTT; cdr3_aa: CASSWRLAGTDTQYF
j_call: TRBJ2-5; v_call: TRBV3-1; clone_size: many; d_call: .; cdr3_nt: TGTGCCAGCAGCCAAGGAGGGTTTGGCCAAGAGACCCAGTACTTC; cdr3_aa: CASSQGGFGQETQYF
j_call: TRBJ2-6; v_call: TRBV6-2/TRBV6-3; clone_size: medium-sized; d_call: .; cdr3_nt: .; cdr3_aa: CASSYPVRRAGSSGANVLTF
j_call: TRBJ2-7; v_call: TRBV5-1; clone_size: few; d_call: TRBD2; cdr3_nt: TGCGCCAGCAGCGGAACTAGCGGGAGGTTCTACGAGCAGTACTTC; cdr3_aa: CASSGTSGRFYEQYF
j_call: TRBJ2-2; v_call: TRBV19; clone_size: many; d_call: .; cdr3_nt: TGTGCCAGTAGTATGGGCCGGGGCACCGGGGAGCTGTTTTTT; cdr3_aa: CASSMGRGTGELFF
j_call: TRBJ2-7; v_call: TRBV27; clone_size: many; d_call: TRBD1; cdr3_nt: TGTGCCAGCAGTCGAAAAGGACAGGGATCCTACGAGCAGTACTTC; cdr3_aa: CASSRKGQGSYEQYF
j_call: TRBJ2-4; v_call: TRBV6-1; clone_size: .; d_call: .; cdr3_nt: TGTGCCAGCAGTGAACTGTGGGGTTCCAAAAACATTCAGTACTTC; cdr3_aa: CASSELWGSKNIQYF
j_call: TRBJ2-3; v_call: TRBV27; clone_size: many; d_call: TRBD2; cdr3_nt: TGTGCCAGCAGTCCCAACACGTGGTCGGGAGGGAGGACAGATACGCAGTATTTT; cdr3_aa: CASSPNTWSGGRTDTQYF
j_call: TRBJ2-7; v_call: TRBV6-2/TRBV6-3; clone_size: many; d_call: .; cdr3_nt: TGTGCCAGCAGTTTCACTCTGAGGGGCGAGCAGTACTTC; cdr3_aa: CASSFTLRGEQYF
j_call: TRBJ2-1; v_call: TRBV6-2/TRBV6-3; clone_size: many; d_call: TRBD2; cdr3_nt: TGTGCCAGCAGTTACTCGATTAGCGGGAGTGGGCGGAATGAGCAGTTCTTC; cdr3_aa: CASSYSISGSGRNEQFF
j_call: TRBJ2-5; v_call: TRBV6-2/TRBV6-3; clone_size: many; d_call: .; cdr3_nt: TGTGCCAGCGGCTTGGTAGCTTGGGAGACCCAGTACTTC; cdr3_aa: CASGLVAWETQYF
j_call: TRBJ2-1; v_call: TRBV7-2; clone_size: .; d_call: .; cdr3_nt: TGTGCCAGCAGCTTAAAGGCAGGTTTTGGTTCCTACAATGAGCAGTTCTTC; cdr3_aa: CASSLKAGFGSYNEQFF
j_call: TRBJ2-3; v_call: TRBV29-1; clone_size: .; d_call: TRBD2; cdr3_nt: TGCAGCGTTGAAGGGACTAGCGGGAGGGCCTTTGGGACAGATACGCAGTATTTT; cdr3_aa: CSVEGTSGRAFGTDTQYF
j_call: TRBJ2-5; v_call: TRBV24-1; clone_size: .; d_call: TRBD1; cdr3_nt: TGTGCCACCAGTGACCTGGGACAGGCCCACGGGGAGACCCAGTACTTC; cdr3_aa: CATSDLGQAHGETQYF
j_call: TRBJ2-7; v_call: TRBV4-2; clone_size: many; d_call: TRBD1; cdr3_nt: TGTGCCAGCAGCCAAGCGACAGGGGCCGCCTACGAGCAGTACTTC; cdr3_aa: CASSQATGAAYEQYF
j_call: TRBJ2-3; v_call: TRBV7-9; clone_size: many; d_call: .; cdr3_nt: TGTGCCAGCAGCTTAGAGTCTAGAAGAGATACGCAGTATTTT; cdr3_aa: CASSLESRRDTQYF
j_call: TRBJ2-5; v_call: TRBV7-9; clone_size: .; d_call: TRBD2; cdr3_nt: TGTGCCAGCACCCCACTAGCGGGGGTCCAAGAGACCCAGTACTTC; cdr3_aa: CASTPLAGVQETQYF
j_call: TRBJ2-3; v_call: TRBV18; clone_size: few; d_call: .; cdr3_nt: TGTGCCAGCTCACCAGGTCCCCTACTAGTAACAACGCAGTATTTT; cdr3_aa: CASSPGPLLVTTQYF
j_call: TRBJ1-5; v_call: TRBV24-1; clone_size: .; d_call: .; cdr3_nt: TGTGCCACCAGTGGGGGGGAGACCCAGCCCCAGCATTTT; cdr3_aa: CATSGGETQPQHF
j_call: TRBJ2-1; v_call: TRBV12-3/TRBV12-4; clone_size: few; d_call: TRBD2; cdr3_nt: TGTGCCAGCAGACCCACCGGGACTAGCGGGAAGGAGCAGTTCTTC; cdr3_aa: CASRPTGTSGKEQFF
j_call: TRBJ2-3; v_call: TRBV7-2; clone_size: few; d_call: TRBD2; cdr3_nt: TGTGCCAGCAGCTTAGGGGCGGCTAGCGGTATCTCAGATACGCAGTATTTT; cdr3_aa: CASSLGAASGISDTQYF
j_call: TRBJ2-1; v_call: TRBV10-3; clone_size: many; d_call: .; cdr3_nt: TGTGCCATCAGTGAGTCGACAAATGGGAATGAGCAGTTCTTC; cdr3_aa: CAISESTNGNEQFF
j_call: TRBJ1-1; v_call: TRBV4-1; clone_size: .; d_call: TRBD1; cdr3_nt: TGCGCCAGCAGTCCCGGCCCGGGACAGGGGTCGGTTTTTATAGTACAAGCTTTCTTT; cdr3_aa: CASSPGPGQGSVFIVQAFF
j_call: TRBJ2-7; v_call: TRBV6-1; clone_size: .; d_call: TRBD2; cdr3_nt: TGTGCCAGCAGTGAAAGCGGGAGGGCCTCCGAGCAGTACTTC; cdr3_aa: CASSESGRASEQYF
j_call: TRBJ2-4; v_call: TRBV6-5; clone_size: few; d_call: TRBD2; cdr3_nt: TGTGCCAGCAGTTTCGCGACTAGCGGACAACAAAACATTCAGTACTTC; cdr3_aa: CASSFATSGQQNIQYF
j_call: TRBJ1-4; v_call: TRBV18; clone_size: .; d_call: .; cdr3_nt: TGTGCCAGCTCACCTTACGGTGGGGTCGGTCGCAACAAACTGTTTTTT; cdr3_aa: CASSPYGGVGRNKLFF
j_call: TRBJ2-1; v_call: TRBV4-2; clone_size: medium-sized; d_call: .; cdr3_nt: TGTGCCAGCAGCGGGGGACGGACCTCCTACAATGAGCAGTTCTTC; cdr3_aa: CASSGGRTSYNEQFF
j_call: TRBJ2-3; v_call: TRBV20-1; clone_size: few; d_call: TRBD2; cdr3_nt: TGCAGTGCTCAAAGCTGGGGGAGGGCGTCCGCAGATACGCAGTATTTT; cdr3_aa: CSAQSWGRASADTQYF
j_call: TRBJ1-1; v_call: TRBV12-3/TRBV12-4; clone_size: few; d_call: .; cdr3_nt: TGTGCCAGCAGAAGTTCAGGGGCGAACACTGAAGCTTTCTTT; cdr3_aa: CASRSSGANTEAFF
j_call: TRBJ2-1; v_call: TRBV12-5; clone_size: many; d_call: TRBD2; cdr3_nt: TGTGCTAGTGGTTCCCCCCCCGGGGCGGGCGGGAGGATTAATGAGCAGTTCTTC; cdr3_aa: CASGSPPGAGGRINEQFF
j_call: TRBJ1-2; v_call: TRBV7-2; clone_size: once; d_call: .; cdr3_nt: TGTGCCAGCAGCGAGTCAACAAAGGGCTATGGCTACACCTTC; cdr3_aa: CASSESTKGYGYTF
j_call: TRBJ2-6; v_call: TRBV6-5; clone_size: .; d_call: TRBD2; cdr3_nt: TGTGCCAGCAGTCCACTAGCGGGAGGTTCCGGGGCCAACGTCCTGACTTTC; cdr3_aa: CASSPLAGGSGANVLTF
j_call: TRBJ2-1; v_call: TRBV6-5; clone_size: many; d_call: .; cdr3_nt: TGTGCCAGCAGCTTCCCGGGGGGCGGGAGCTCCTACAATGAGCAGTTCTTC; cdr3_aa: CASSFPGGGSSYNEQFF
j_call: TRBJ2-1; v_call: TRBV2; clone_size: many; d_call: .; cdr3_nt: TGTGCCAGCAGTGCCCGAAAGTCTAGCTCCTACAATGAGCAGTTCTTC; cdr3_aa: CASSARKSSSYNEQFF
j_call: TRBJ1-5; v_call: TRBV7-8; clone_size: .; d_call: .; cdr3_nt: TGTGCCAGCAGCTTCACGGGGGTTAATCAGCCCCAGCATTTT; cdr3_aa: CASSFTGVNQPQHF